The next 9 T cell receptor beta chains were all read from a single sample in a study of T-cell memory formation after mild COVID-19. TCRdb fed the 5' RACE reads into MiXCR, producing one record per CDR3 protein. The repertoire holds under 300,000 distinct CDR3 sequences, 7.5% to 9.5% seen once, with roughly 22% in the top ten. What was sequenced was PBMCs or a T cell subset sorted from them (not recorded which). These receptors were collected from a man younger than 35 who had mild COVID-19 (a few samples of this study predate the infection). Cell type and time point are not known.

The chain recombines TRBV5-5 with TRBJ1-4; D remains unclear. Between the trimmed V and J ends, which lost 1 base and 0 bases, there was a span of 4 bases. The CDR3 has 14 amino acids. The germline V gene has CDR1 SGHKS and CDR2 YYEKEE (reference sequence). CDR3 amino acids: CASSLIATNEKLFF. The CDR3 DNA is TGTGCCAGCAGCTTGATCGCAACTAATGAAAAACTGTTTTTT. Together with reference TRBV5-5 and TRBJ1-4, the CDR3 gives the full variable domain: DAGVTQSPTHLIKTRGQQVTLRCSPISGHKSVSWYQQVLGQGPQFIFQYYEKEERGRGNFPDRFSARQFPNYSSELNVNALLLGDSALYLCASSLIATNEKLFFGSGTQLSVL.

The sample holds many counts of this clonotype. V is TRBV5-4 and J is TRBJ1-5; D call uncertain. The ends were cut back, 0 bases at V and 4 bases at J, with 5 bases in the middle. The CDR3 totals 13 residues. CDR1 SGHNT and CDR2 YYREEE come from the germline V gene (reference sequence). In DNA, the CDR3 is TGTGCCAGCAGCTTGGCCCCTAATCAGCCCCAGCATTTT. Encoded protein: CASSLAPNQPQHF.

The chain couples TRBV5-1 to TRBJ1-1, with TRBD1 as a possible D gene (5 bases). Germline CDR1 is SGHRS and CDR2 is YFSETQ. The CDR3 has 15 residues. Trimming left V 0 bases short and J 4 bases short, with 13 bases between. The CDR3: CASSLVQGSSTEAFF. Here the CDR3 DNA reads TGCGCCAGCAGCTTGGTCCAGGGCTCGAGCACTGAAGCTTTCTTT.

This clonotype was picked up a small number of times. V usage is TRBV9 and J usage is TRBJ2-5; 12 bases map to TRBD2. The CDR3 has 18 residues. Germline V gene sequence: CDR1 SGDLS, CDR2 YYNGEE. Losses at the gene ends were 0 bases for V and 5 bases for J; bases not matched to a gene: 11. The CDR3 reads CASSVGYILAGGFETQYF. The CDR3 DNA reads as TGTGCCAGCAGCGTAGGTTACATACTAGCGGGGGGATTTGAGACCCAGTACTTC.

This clonotype was seen repeatedly, ten times or more. The chain recombines TRBV7-8 with TRBJ1-1; D ambiguous. With 5 bases removed from V and 4 bases from J, the gap between germline ends came to 11 bases. This CDR3 comprises 13 residues. Germline V lookup: CDR1 SGHVS, CDR2 FQNEAQ. The CDR3 DNA reads TGTGCCAGCAGCGTAGACCTGAGCACTGAAGCTTTCTTT. Amino acid sequence: CASSVDLSTEAFF.

This clonotype was picked up a small number of times. J is TRBJ2-4 and V is TRBV5-4; 9 bases line up with TRBD2. V lost 0 bases, J lost 2 bases, and 9 bases stayed unmatched. The CDR3 spans 18 residues. Germline V gene lookup returns CDR1 SGHNT and CDR2 YYREEE (reference sequence). CDR3 in DNA: TGTGCCAGCAGCTTGGGGGGCTTTAGCGGGGGCCCCAAAAACATTCAGTACTTC. Its protein is CASSLGGFSGGPKNIQYF.

This rearrangement joins TRBV12-3 or TRBV12-4 to TRBJ1-1; D gene unclear. The V end was cut by 3 bases, the J end by 4 bases, with 12 bases between. The CDR3 has 14 amino acids. CDR3 region: CASSFNNWRTEAFF. CDR3 DNA sequence: TGTGCCAGCAGTTTTAATAACTGGCGCACTGAAGCTTTCTTT.

This clonotype was recorded a few times. V and J are TRBV5-1 and TRBJ2-5; TRBD2 aligns across 8 bases. This CDR3 spans 14 amino acids. With V trimmed by 4 bases and J by 0 bases, 2 bases remained unmatched. CDR1 SGHRS and CDR2 YFSETQ come from the germline V gene. The CDR3 region has the DNA TGCGCCAGCAGCCTGCGGGGGGACCAAGAGACCCAGTACTTC. This sequence encodes CASSLRGDQETQYF.

The chain uses TRBV7-9 and TRBJ1-1; TRBD1 might be the D (5 bases). The CDR3 totals 13 residues. Trimming pared 3 bases from V and 8 bases from J, leaving 13 bases between. Germline loops: CDR1 SEHNR, CDR2 FQNEAQ (reference sequence). CDR3 sequence (DNA): TGTGCCAGCAGCTTGCCGTCCCGGGGCGAAGCTTTCTTT. It is translated as CASSLPSRGEAFF.